The 22 T cell receptor beta chains given below trace back to one sample, sequenced in a study of T cell repertoires in cytomegalovirus infection. No antigen has been identified for these receptors. Each CDR3 protein is one row after TCRdb ran MiXCR on the reads. The table includes fewer than 1,000,000 distinct CDR3 sequences, 25% to 40% detected once. The source was cultured CD8+ T cells from PBMCs, collected from culture after CMV antigen stimulation. The receptors derive from a human donor in good health (CMV status not recorded). Some clones in this sample may be carry-over from other donors' samples.

V and J are TRBV6-4 and TRBJ2-3, with TRBD2 identical over 13 bases. This CDR3 contains 18 residues. Looked up from germline, CDR1 is MRHNA and CDR2 is SNTAGT. V gave up 3 bases and J gave up 5 bases; unmatched junction bases: 11. CDR3 bases: TGTGCCAGCAGTGAAACCCTTCGACTAGCGGGGGGCGTAGATACGCAGTATTTT. It encodes CASSETLRLAGGVDTQYF.

The rearrangement uses TRBV12-3 or TRBV12-4 and TRBJ2-1, with D hard to call. This CDR3 region has 12 residues. Trimming cost V 3 bases and J 7 bases, with 7 bases left between them. DNA of the CDR3: TGTGCCAGCAGTTTGGCGATGAATGAGCAGTTCTTC. Translating gives CASSLAMNEQFF.

Of note for this clonotype: At one of its ends the junction is not consistent with the germline gene, which may arise from a read error. The V call is TRBV6-5, the J call TRBJ2-1; D might be TRBD1 or TRBD2, each matching 5 bases. The CDR3 contains 13 residues. Germline V lookup: CDR1 MNHEY, CDR2 SVGAGI. The CDR3 sequence is CVSSPGTTNEQFF. The DNA for the CDR3 is TGTGTCAGCAGTCCCGGGACGACAAATGAGCAGTTCTTC.

This clonotype has more than one count but fewer than ten. The V call is TRBV25-1, the J call TRBJ1-1; 10 positions match TRBD1. The CDR3 has 17 amino acids. Germline V CDR1 and CDR2: MGHDK, SYGVNS. The trim removed 3 bases at V and 2 bases at J, leaving 9 bases unmatched. CDR3 residues: CASSDWDRGEGNTEAFF. DNA of the CDR3: TGTGCCAGCAGTGACTGGGACAGGGGAGAAGGAAACACTGAAGCTTTCTTT.

This clonotype showed up many times. The chain recombines TRBV7-9 with TRBJ1-1; D unclear. Germline V gene sequence: CDR1 SEHNR, CDR2 FQNEAQ (reference sequence). The CDR3 covers 11 residues. V gave up 10 bases and J gave up 5 bases, with 11 bases separating them. The CDR3 region has the DNA TGTGCCACCACCGGAGGAACTGAAGCTTTCTTT. This sequence encodes CATTGGTEAFF.

This clonotype was recorded at least ten times. The chain joins TRBV12-5 to TRBJ2-7, with a possible D match to TRBD1 (6 bases). The CDR3 extends over 18 amino acids. Germline CDR1 LGHNT, CDR2 FRNRAP. V was clipped by 6 bases and J by 0 bases, with 24 bases between them. The CDR3 DNA reads TGTGCTAGTGGAACCCGGGACATCCGATACAGCTTCTCCTACGAGCAGTACTTC. Translated, it gives CASGTRDIRYSFSYEQYF.

The chain joins TRBV12-5 to TRBJ2-5; the match to TRBD2 covers 9 bases. The J segment lost 4 bases and the V segment lost 7 bases, leaving 7 bases of the junction unmatched. Germline CDR1 reads LGHNT; CDR2 reads FRNRAP. This CDR3 is built from 14 residues. CDR3 residues: CASAISGGGETQYF. The DNA of the CDR3 is TGTGCTAGTGCTATTAGCGGGGGTGGAGAGACCCAGTACTTC.

This clonotype was detected only a few times. This chain joins TRBV25-1 and TRBJ2-5; tentative D call: TRBD1 (5 bases). CDR1 and CDR2 (germline): MGHDK, SYGVNS. This CDR3 contains 13 residues. The V end was cut by 1 base, the J end by 7 bases, with 10 bases between. CDR3 sequence: CASSELVRGTQYF. The CDR3, as DNA: TGTGCCAGCAGTGAATTGGTTAGGGGGACCCAGTACTTC.

The rearrangement joins TRBV19 to TRBJ2-1; a possible D gene is TRBD1 (6 bases). Germline loops: CDR1 LNHDA, CDR2 SQIVND (reference sequence). The CDR3 covers 14 residues. V shed 8 bases and J shed 0 bases, with 11 bases lying between them. The CDR3 loop is CASSGTLSYNEQFF. The CDR3 DNA is TGTGCCAGTTCCGGGACACTCTCCTACAATGAGCAGTTCTTC.

This clonotype was detected only a few times. The chain uses TRBV10-3 and TRBJ1-1, with TRBD1 as a possible D gene (5 bases). Germline CDR1 reads ENHRY; CDR2 reads SYGVKD. The CDR3 runs 16 residues. V was shortened by 2 bases and J by 1 base, with 14 bases between the two germline ends. The CDR3 loop is CAISEGARSRNTEAFF. The CDR3 region has the DNA TGTGCCATCAGTGAGGGGGCCAGGAGTCGGAACACTGAAGCTTTCTTT.

The V and J genes are TRBV14 and TRBJ1-1; D is ambiguous. Trimming stripped 1 base from V and 8 bases from J, with 8 bases between. Germline V gives CDR1 SGHDN, CDR2 FVKESK. The CDR3 runs 12 residues. In DNA form, the CDR3 reads TGTGCCAGCAGCCAAGGTTGGAGGGAAGCTTTCTTT. This translates into CASSQGWREAFF.

This clonotype was seen a handful of times. This chain joins TRBV2 and TRBJ1-5; D ambiguous. Per germline, CDR1 SNHLY and CDR2 FYNNEI. V was pared by 1 base and J by 2 bases, with 9 bases between. The CDR3 length is 15 residues. CDR3 nucleotide sequence: TGTGCCAGCAGTGAAGGGAGATACGGCAATCAGCCCCAGCATTTT. Its protein is CASSEGRYGNQPQHF.

The gene calls are TRBV7-9 and TRBJ1-1; the D is unclear. The V gene's germline CDR1 is SEHNR and CDR2 FQNEAQ (reference sequence). Between the trimmed V and J ends, which lost 4 bases and 1 base, there was a span of 13 bases. The CDR3 consists of 15 residues. The CDR3 region is CASSSGGRGNTEAFF. The CDR3 nucleotides are TGTGCCAGCAGCTCCGGAGGTCGTGGGAACACTGAAGCTTTCTTT.

This clonotype turned up a few times. V is TRBV19 and J is TRBJ2-7; D unclear. With 3 bases removed from V and 3 bases from J, the gap between germline ends came to 15 bases. From germline, CDR1 is LNHDA and CDR2 SQIVND (reference sequence). The CDR3 consists of 15 residues. CDR3 sequence (DNA): TGTGCCAGTAGTATTCTTCCTGGCAGCCACTACGAGCAGTACTTC. This encodes CASSILPGSHYEQYF.

There are many counts of this clonotype. V and J are TRBV12-3 or TRBV12-4 and TRBJ1-6; D might be TRBD1 (5 bases). The CDR3 is 15 residues long. Trimming pared 6 bases from V and 6 bases from J, leaving 15 bases between. CDR3 region: CASRASGPLNSPLHF. CDR3 bases: TGTGCCAGCAGAGCCTCGGGGCCCCTTAATTCACCCCTCCACTTT.

This clonotype has just a few counts. The CDR3 bases are TGTGCCAGCGCGCCCGGCGTCCTTAGCACAGATACGCAGTATTTT. Amino acids: CASAPGVLSTDTQYF. The chain recombines TRBV27 with TRBJ2-3; no clear D gene. Germline CDR1 MNHEY, CDR2 SMNVEV (reference sequence). V was shortened by 8 bases and J by 0 bases, with 15 bases between the two germline ends. The CDR3 is 15 residues long.

This clonotype was observed a few times. This chain uses TRBV7-9 with TRBJ2-1, with TRBD1 as a possible D gene (5 bases). Looked up from germline, CDR1 is SEHNR and CDR2 is FQNEAQ (reference sequence). CDR3 length equals 16 residues. V lost 2 bases and J 7 bases, leaving 18 bases between the germline ends. The CDR3 DNA reads TGTGCCAGCAGCTTAACCGGGCAAGGGGTGTGGAATGAGCAGTTCTTC. This codes for CASSLTGQGVWNEQFF.

The chain links TRBV2 to TRBJ2-5; 7 bases are a match to TRBD2. There are 14 residues in the CDR3. The germline V gene encodes CDR1 SNHLY and CDR2 FYNNEI. V shed 4 bases, J shed 2 bases, and the junction held 4 bases outside the gene matches. CDR3 nucleotide sequence: TGTGCCAGCAGTGGGGAGGGGAGGCAAGAGACCCAGTACTTC. It yields the protein CASSGEGRQETQYF. The full variable domain, completed using reference TRBV2 and TRBJ2-5, is EPEVTQTPSHQVTQMGQEVILRCVPISNHLYFYWYRQILGQKVEFLVSFYNNEISEKSEIFDDQFSVERPDGSNFTLKIRSTKLEDSAMYFCASSGEGRQETQYFGPGTRLLVL.

The DNA for the CDR3 is TGTGCCAGTAGTATAGCGGGAACCTCCTACAATGAGCAGTTCTTC. This codes for CASSIAGTSYNEQFF. This sequence joins TRBV19 and TRBJ2-1, with TRBD2 as a possible D gene (5 bases). The CDR3 sequence is 15 residues long. V was pared by 1 base and J by 0 bases, with 7 bases between. The V gene's germline CDR1 is LNHDA and CDR2 SQIVND (reference sequence).

The genes are TRBV2 and TRBJ1-1; perhaps TRBD1 as D (6 bases). CDR3 length: 19 amino acids. V was clipped by 7 bases and J by 0 bases, with 27 bases between them. CDR1 SNHLY and CDR2 FYNNEI come from the germline V gene. CDR3 nucleotides: TGTGCCAGCACCATCTCGGGGCGGACTGCCCGGGACATGAACACTGAAGCTTTCTTT. It codes for CASTISGRTARDMNTEAFF.

This clonotype has a count of ten or more. The chain links TRBV7-2 to TRBJ1-1, with D uncertain. Trimming removed 5 bases from V and 2 bases from J, with 6 bases in between. Per germline, CDR1 SGHTA and CDR2 FQGNSA. The CDR3 extends over 12 amino acids. DNA of the CDR3: TGTGCCAGCAGCGGATCTAACACTGAAGCTTTCTTT. Its protein product is CASSGSNTEAFF.

The chain employs TRBV7-3 and TRBJ1-1; no firm D call. Germline V gives CDR1 SGHTA, CDR2 FQGTGA. V dropped 6 bases and J dropped 6 bases, with 14 bases sitting between them. CDR3 size: 13 residues. CDR3 nucleotides: TGTGCCAGCAGTTCCCCCGCCGGACCTGAAGCTTTCTTT. Translation gives CASSSPAGPEAFF.